The rows below give T cell receptor beta chains drawn from one sample of a study of cytomegalovirus exposure and HLA in healthy donors. Assay: immunoSEQ multiplex PCR; the TCRdb copy retains only in-frame clones and omits some. Among about 130,000 clones listed, 83% were seen once. The sequenced sample was PBMCs. These receptors came from a woman in her thirties or forties in good health and CMV-seropositive. Both conserved end residues are part of each CDR3. A D gene is named only where the DNA matches it firmly. Where a row states a size, it is once, few, many or the class of an expanded clone; other rows omit it.

D gene | J gene | V gene | clone size | CDR3 protein | CDR3 DNA
TRBD1 | TRBJ2-7 | TRBV7-9 | NA | CASRPPMGQVTLEQYF | TGTGCCAGTAGACCTCCCATGGGACAGGTGACTCTCGAGCAGTACTTC
NA | TRBJ1-1 | TRBV5-4 | NA | CASSFETGTTTEAFF | TGTGCCAGCAGCTTCGAGACAGGAACTACCACTGAAGCTTTCTTT
TRBD2 | TRBJ2-3 | TRBV6-5 | NA | CATTTSGSFPDTQYF | TGTGCCACCACGACTAGCGGGAGTTTCCCAGATACGCAGTATTTT
NA | TRBJ2-6 | TRBV4-1 | NA | CASSRGSGANVLTF | TGCGCCAGCAGCCGAGGTTCTGGGGCCAACGTCCTGACTTTC
NA | TRBJ2-6 | TRBV19 | NA | CASSIAGRGSSGANVLTF | TGTGCCAGTAGTATAGCTGGCAGGGGCTCGTCAGGGGCCAACGTCCTGACTTTC
TRBD2 | TRBJ2-7 | TRBV11-2 | NA | CASSLSSGRNFKSSYEQYF | TGTGCCAGCAGCTTGTCTAGCGGGAGGAACTTTAAGAGCTCCTACGAGCAGTACTTC
TRBD1 | TRBJ1-2 | TRBV19 | few | CASSITGAGNYGYTF | TGTGCCAGTAGTATCACAGGGGCCGGGAACTATGGCTACACCTTC
NA | TRBJ1-1 | TRBV25-1 | few | CASSESLGGNTEAFF | TGTGCCAGCAGTGAATCATTAGGGGGGAACACTGAAGCTTTCTTT
NA | TRBJ1-2 | TRBV7-9 | NA | CASSLTPPSKDGYTF | TGTGCCAGCAGCCTGACACCCCCGTCAAAAGATGGCTACACCTTC
TRBD1 | TRBJ1-2 | TRBV11-1 | once | CASSLEGQGGYTF | TGTGCCAGCAGCTTAGAAGGACAGGGAGGCTACACCTTC
NA | TRBJ2-1 | TRBV6-5 | NA | CASSVGQGSNEQFF | TGTGCCAGCAGTGTAGGCCAGGGAAGCAATGAGCAGTTCTTC
TRBD1 | TRBJ1-5 | TRBV12-5 | once | CASGKTGWDQPQHF | TGTGCTAGTGGTAAGACAGGGTGGGATCAGCCCCAGCATTTT
TRBD1 | TRBJ1-4 | TRBV7-3 | NA | CASTNRDRRGEKLFF | TGTGCCAGCACCAACCGGGACAGAAGAGGAGAAAAACTGTTTTTT
NA | TRBJ2-3 | TRBV7-7 | few | CASSLGGPAGDTQYF | TGTGCTAGCAGCTTGGGGGGACCAGCGGGAGATACGCAGTATTTT
NA | TRBJ1-3 | TRBV28 | once | CASTAGDSGNTIYF | TGTGCCAGCACCGCAGGGGACTCTGGAAACACCATATATTTT
TRBD2 | TRBJ2-1 | TRBV4-1 | NA | CASSLIAGGRDEQFF | TGCGCCAGCAGCCTAATAGCGGGTGGTAGGGATGAGCAGTTCTTC
NA | TRBJ1-1 | TRBV9 | NA | CASSVGGFTEAFF | TGTGCCAGCAGCGTAGGAGGTTTCACTGAAGCTTTCTTT
NA | TRBJ2-7 | TRBV5-6 | NA | CASSLFGLILFDEQYF | TGTGCCAGCAGCTTATTCGGACTCATTTTGTTTGACGAGCAGTACTTC
TRBD2 | TRBJ2-5 | TRBV2 | NA | CASRVRRLAVEAQYF | TGTGCCAGCAGGGTCCGGAGACTAGCGGTAGAGGCCCAGTACTTC
NA | TRBJ1-5 | TRBV11-3 | NA | CASSLTGSDQPQHF | TGTGCCAGCAGCCTAACAGGTTCGGATCAGCCCCAGCATTTT
NA | TRBJ2-5 | TRBV5-4 | NA | CASSRGGTGYQETQYF | TGTGCCAGCAGCAGGGGCGGGACTGGATACCAAGAGACCCAGTACTTC
TRBD1 | TRBJ1-5 | TRBV19 | once | CASSWTGVGDQPQHF | TGTGCCAGTAGTTGGACAGGGGTGGGGGATCAGCCCCAGCATTTT
TRBD2 | TRBJ2-5 | TRBV5-1 | NA | CASAGLAGAQETQYF | TGCGCCAGCGCGGGACTAGCGGGAGCCCAAGAGACCCAGTACTTC
NA | TRBJ1-1 | TRBV2 | NA | CASSDRPLYEAFF | TGTGCCAGCAGTGACAGGCCGCTTTATGAAGCTTTCTTT
NA | TRBJ1-4 | TRBV30 | NA | CAWNGNLGEKLFF | TGTGCCTGGAACGGGAACCTGGGCGAAAAACTGTTTTTT
TRBD1 | TRBJ1-5 | TRBV5-1 | NA | CASSIGQGNQPQHF | TGCGCCAGCAGCATCGGACAGGGGAATCAGCCCCAGCATTTT
NA | TRBJ2-7 | TRBV6-4 | NA | CASSDSLDGQTGNTYEQYF | TGTGCCAGCAGTGACTCACTCGACGGTCAAACGGGTAATACCTACGAGCAGTACTTC
TRBD2 | TRBJ2-4 | TRBV6-5 | NA | CASSYTRTSGAYF | TGTGCCAGCAGTTACACCCGGACTAGCGGAGCCTACTTC
TRBD1 | TRBJ2-3 | TRBV5-1 | few | CASSLGDRGPLGTDTQYF | TGCGCCAGCAGCCTAGGGGACAGGGGGCCTTTAGGCACAGATACGCAGTATTTT
NA | TRBJ1-2 | TRBV6-5 | NA | CASSYLPAGNDYGYTF | TGTGCCAGCAGTTACCTCCCAGCGGGGAATGACTATGGCTACACCTTC
NA | TRBJ2-1 | TRBV27 | NA | CASRLGGNEQFF | TGTGCCAGCAGGCTAGGCGGCAATGAGCAGTTCTTC
NA | TRBJ2-2 | TRBV7-8 | NA | CASSLSTGELFF | TGTGCCAGCAGCCTAAGTACCGGGGAGCTGTTTTTT
NA | TRBJ2-7 | TRBV27 | once | CASSFAPGYEQYF | TGTGCCAGCAGTTTTGCCCCGGGGTACGAGCAGTACTTC
NA | TRBJ2-3 | TRBV4-3 | NA | CASSPSAVSTDTQYF | TGCGCCAGCAGTCCCTCGGCGGTAAGCACAGATACGCAGTATTTT
NA | TRBJ1-4 | TRBV5-1 | NA | CASSLAQGPTNEKLFF | TGCGCCAGCAGCTTGGCGCAGGGGCCAACTAATGAAAAACTGTTTTTT
TRBD2 | TRBJ2-1 | TRBV19 | NA | CASSIRSGTSYNEQFF | TGTGCCAGTAGTATACGCAGCGGGACTTCCTACAATGAGCAGTTCTTC
TRBD2 | TRBJ2-1 | TRBV6-1 | NA | CASSEGAGGSYNEQFF | TGTGCCAGCAGTGAAGGTGCGGGAGGTTCCTACAATGAGCAGTTCTTC
NA | TRBJ2-3 | TRBV6-1 | NA | CASSESGGGIGMVGSSTDTQYF | TGTGCCAGCAGTGAATCGGGGGGCGGTATTGGGATGGTAGGGTCCAGCACAGATACGCAGTATTTT
NA | TRBJ2-7 | TRBV9 | NA | CASSRSGEQYF | TGTGCCAGCAGCCGTTCAGGGGAGCAGTACTTC
TRBD2 | TRBJ2-1 | TRBV5-1 | once | CASSLPFGTSGNGNEQFF | TGCGCCAGCAGCTTGCCCTTCGGCACTAGCGGGAATGGCAATGAGCAGTTCTTC
NA | TRBJ2-1 | TRBV5-1 | NA | CASSALGRGYNEQFF | TGCGCCAGCAGCGCGCTAGGGCGGGGCTACAATGAGCAGTTCTTC
TRBD1 | TRBJ1-1 | TRBV9 | NA | CASSAHRGGTEAFF | TGTGCCAGCAGCGCCCACAGGGGAGGCACTGAAGCTTTCTTT
NA | TRBJ2-2 | TRBV5-1 | NA | CASSLEAINTGELFF | TGCGCCAGCAGCTTGGAAGCGATTAACACCGGGGAGCTGTTTTTT
TRBD1 | TRBJ2-7 | TRBV5-6 | NA | CASSPISGTVHYEQYF | TGTGCCAGCAGCCCTATATCCGGGACAGTACACTACGAGCAGTACTTC
NA | TRBJ2-7 | TRBV10-2 | NA | CASSVNIYEQYF | TGCGCCAGCAGCGTTAACATCTACGAGCAGTACTTC
TRBD2 | TRBJ2-7 | TRBV27 | NA | CASSPTIAGGPFYEQYF | TGTGCCAGCAGTCCCACAATAGCGGGAGGTCCCTTCTACGAGCAGTACTTC
NA | TRBJ2-2 | TRBV5-1 | NA | CASSTGIAYTGELFF | TGCGCCAGCAGCACCGGGATTGCGTATACCGGGGAGCTGTTTTTT
NA | TRBJ2-5 | TRBV30 | once | CAWRPRNQETQYF | TGTGCCTGGAGGCCGCGGAACCAAGAGACCCAGTACTTC
NA | TRBJ2-3 | TRBV4-1 | NA | CASSPPVDTQYF | TGCGCCAGCAGCCCTCCAGTAGATACGCAGTATTTT
NA | TRBJ2-1 | TRBV27 | NA | CASTKAGLSSYNEQFF | TGTGCCAGCACCAAGGCGGGGCTGAGCTCCTACAATGAGCAGTTCTTC
NA | TRBJ2-1 | TRBV5-1 | NA | CASSPLQAGSYNEQFF | TGCGCCAGCAGCCCTCTCCAGGCGGGGTCCTACAATGAGCAGTTCTTC
TRBD1 | TRBJ2-7 | TRBV5-1 | NA | CASSRDSYEQYF | TGCGCCAGCAGTCGGGACAGCTACGAGCAGTACTTC
NA | TRBJ2-7 | TRBV7-9 | NA | CASSPLTGISYEQYF | TGTGCCAGCAGCCCCTTAACAGGGATCTCCTACGAGCAGTACTTC
TRBD1 | TRBJ2-1 | TRBV28 | NA | CASSPDRVEQFF | TGTGCCAGCAGCCCGGACAGGGTTGAGCAGTTCTTC
NA | TRBJ1-1 | TRBV5-1 | NA | CASSLAGMNTEAFF | TGCGCCAGCAGCTTGGCAGGAATGAACACTGAAGCTTTCTTT